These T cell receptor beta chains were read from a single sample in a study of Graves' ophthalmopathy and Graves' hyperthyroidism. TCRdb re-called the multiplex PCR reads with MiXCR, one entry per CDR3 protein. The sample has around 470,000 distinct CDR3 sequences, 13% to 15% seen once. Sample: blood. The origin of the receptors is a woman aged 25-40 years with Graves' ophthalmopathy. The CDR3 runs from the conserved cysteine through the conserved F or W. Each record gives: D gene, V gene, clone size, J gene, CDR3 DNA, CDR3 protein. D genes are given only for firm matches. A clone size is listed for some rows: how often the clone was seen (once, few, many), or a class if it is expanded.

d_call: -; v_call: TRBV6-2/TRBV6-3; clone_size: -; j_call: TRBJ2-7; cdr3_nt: TGTGCCAGCAGCAAAGACTTCTGGAGCGTAGAAGCCTACGAGCAGTACTTC; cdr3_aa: CASSKDFWSVEAYEQYF
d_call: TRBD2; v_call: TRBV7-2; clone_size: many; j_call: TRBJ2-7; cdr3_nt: TGTGCCAGCAGCTCCTTAGCGGGAGGGGGAGAGCAGTACTTC; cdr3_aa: CASSSLAGGGEQYF
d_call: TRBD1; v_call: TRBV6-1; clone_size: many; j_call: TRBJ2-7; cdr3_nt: TGTGCCAGCAGTCCCCTGGACAGGTTTGCCTACGAGCAGTACTTC; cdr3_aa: CASSPLDRFAYEQYF
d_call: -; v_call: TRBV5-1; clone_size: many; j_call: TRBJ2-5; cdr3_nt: TGCGCCAGCAGCTTGGAAGCAGGAAAACAAGAGACCCAGTACTTC; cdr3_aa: CASSLEAGKQETQYF
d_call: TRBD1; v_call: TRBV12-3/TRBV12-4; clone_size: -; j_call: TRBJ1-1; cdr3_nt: TGTGCCAGCAAGCCCTGGACAGGAGGAAACACTGAAGCTTTCTTT; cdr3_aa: CASKPWTGGNTEAFF
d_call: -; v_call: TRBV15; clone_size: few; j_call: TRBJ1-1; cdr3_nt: TGTGCCACCAGCCCCAAGGGTGCTGAAGCTTTCTTT; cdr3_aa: CATSPKGAEAFF
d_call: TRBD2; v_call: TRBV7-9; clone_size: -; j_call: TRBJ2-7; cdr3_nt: TGTGCCAGCAGCCCTCCGGGGGGTCCCAGCTACGAACAGTACTTC; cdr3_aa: CASSPPGGPSYEQYF
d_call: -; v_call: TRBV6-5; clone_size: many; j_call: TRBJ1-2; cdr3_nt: TGTGCCAGCAGTTACGGGGCAGGGAATGGCTACACCTTC; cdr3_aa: CASSYGAGNGYTF
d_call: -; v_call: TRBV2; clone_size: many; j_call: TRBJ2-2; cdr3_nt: TGTGCCAGCAGAACTCATACGAACACCGGGGAGCTGTTTTTT; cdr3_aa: CASRTHTNTGELFF
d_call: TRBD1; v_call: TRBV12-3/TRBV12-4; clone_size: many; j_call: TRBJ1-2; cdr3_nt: TGTGCCAGCTCCAACCCGGGACAGCTTAACTATGGCTACACCTTC; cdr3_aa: CASSNPGQLNYGYTF
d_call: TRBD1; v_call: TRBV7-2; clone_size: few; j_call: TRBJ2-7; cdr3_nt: TGTGCCAGCAGCTGGGGGACAGGCGAGCAGTACTTC; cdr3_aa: CASSWGTGEQYF
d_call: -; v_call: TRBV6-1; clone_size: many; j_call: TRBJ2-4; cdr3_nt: TGTGCCAGCAGTGATTTGGGGCTCCTCAAAAACATTCAGTACTTC; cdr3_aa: CASSDLGLLKNIQYF
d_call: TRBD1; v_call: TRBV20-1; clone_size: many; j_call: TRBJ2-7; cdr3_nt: TGCAGTGCTAGAGAACCCAATGACAGGGTCAACGAGCAGTACTTC; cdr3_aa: CSAREPNDRVNEQYF
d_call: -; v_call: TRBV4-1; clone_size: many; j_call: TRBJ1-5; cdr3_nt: TGCGCCAGCAGCCAGGCCCGGGATCAGCCCCAGCATTTT; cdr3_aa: CASSQARDQPQHF
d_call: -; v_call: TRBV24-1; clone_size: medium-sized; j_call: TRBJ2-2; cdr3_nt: TGTGCCACCAGTGATTTAAGGCAGGACACCGGGGAGCTGTTTTTT; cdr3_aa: CATSDLRQDTGELFF
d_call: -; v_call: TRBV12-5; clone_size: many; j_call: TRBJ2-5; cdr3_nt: TGTGCTAGTGGCCCCTCCGTTGGGGGATGGGAGACCCAGTACTTC; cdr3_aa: CASGPSVGGWETQYF
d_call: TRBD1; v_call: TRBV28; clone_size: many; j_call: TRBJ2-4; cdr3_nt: TGTGCCAGCACCCCAGGGGGTTTAGCCAAAAACATTCAGTACTTC; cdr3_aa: CASTPGGLAKNIQYF
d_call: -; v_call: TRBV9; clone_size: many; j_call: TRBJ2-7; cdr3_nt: TGTGCCAGCAGCGTAGACGCGAGTCCCTCCTACGAGCAGTACTTC; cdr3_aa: CASSVDASPSYEQYF
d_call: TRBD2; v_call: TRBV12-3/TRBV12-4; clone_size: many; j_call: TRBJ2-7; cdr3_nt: TGTGCCAGCAGTCTCACGAGCGGGGGGAGCTCCTACGAGCAGTACTTC; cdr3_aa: CASSLTSGGSSYEQYF
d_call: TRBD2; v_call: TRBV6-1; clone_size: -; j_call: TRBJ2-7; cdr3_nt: TGTGCCAGCAGTGTTCTAGCGGGGGCCGCCTACGAGCAGTACTTC; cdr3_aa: CASSVLAGAAYEQYF
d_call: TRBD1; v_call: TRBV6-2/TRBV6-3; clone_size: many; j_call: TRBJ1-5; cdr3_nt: TGTGCCAGCAGTTACAAGGCAGGGGGCCTAAGGAATCAGCCCCAGCATTTT; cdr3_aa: CASSYKAGGLRNQPQHF
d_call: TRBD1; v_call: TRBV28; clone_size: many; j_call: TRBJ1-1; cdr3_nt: TGTGCCAGCAGTTTAACGACAGGGGGGATAACTGAAGCTTTCTTT; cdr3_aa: CASSLTTGGITEAFF
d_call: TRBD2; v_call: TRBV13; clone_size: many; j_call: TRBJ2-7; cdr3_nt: TGTGCCAACGCCCTGACTAGCGGGAGCTACGAGCAGTACTTC; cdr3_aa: CANALTSGSYEQYF
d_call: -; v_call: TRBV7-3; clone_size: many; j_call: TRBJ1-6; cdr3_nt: TGTGCCAGCAGCTTCGGGGGGCGGAATAATTCACCCCTCCACTTT; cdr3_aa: CASSFGGRNNSPLHF
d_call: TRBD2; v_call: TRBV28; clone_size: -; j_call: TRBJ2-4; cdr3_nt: TGTGCCAGCAGTTGGATCCAGCGGGGGGAGAAGAACATTCAGTACTTC; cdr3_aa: CASSWIQRGEKNIQYF
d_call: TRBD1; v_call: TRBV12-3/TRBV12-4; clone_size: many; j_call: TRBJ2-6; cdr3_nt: TGTGCCAGCAGCCGAGACAGGGGGGGCGGGGCCAACGTCCTGACTTTC; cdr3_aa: CASSRDRGGGANVLTF
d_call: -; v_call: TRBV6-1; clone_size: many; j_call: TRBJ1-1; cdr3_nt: TGTGCCAGCAGTCTCCAGGGACCGGGGGTCACTGAAGCTTTCTTT; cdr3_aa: CASSLQGPGVTEAFF
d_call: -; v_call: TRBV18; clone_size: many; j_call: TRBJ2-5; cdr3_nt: TGTGCCAGCTCACCACGTCAGGAAGAGACCCAGTACTTC; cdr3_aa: CASSPRQEETQYF
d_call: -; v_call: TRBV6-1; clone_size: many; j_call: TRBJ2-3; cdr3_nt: TGTGCCAGCAGTGAACCGGGAGCGGGAGATACGCAGTATTTT; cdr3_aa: CASSEPGAGDTQYF
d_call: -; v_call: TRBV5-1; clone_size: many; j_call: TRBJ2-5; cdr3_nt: TGCGCCAGCAGCTTAGGAAGCGGTCCAACACAAGAGACCCAGTACTTC; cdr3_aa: CASSLGSGPTQETQYF
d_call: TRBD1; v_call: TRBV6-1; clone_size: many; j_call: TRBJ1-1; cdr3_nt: TGTGCCAGCAGCGGGACAGGGCTATTGAACACTGAAGCTTTCTTT; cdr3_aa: CASSGTGLLNTEAFF
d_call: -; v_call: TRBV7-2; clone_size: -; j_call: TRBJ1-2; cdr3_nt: TGTGCCAGCAGCTTAGGTACAGGCCACGACTATGGCTACACCTTC; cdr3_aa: CASSLGTGHDYGYTF
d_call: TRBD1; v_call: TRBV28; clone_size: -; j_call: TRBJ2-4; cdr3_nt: TGTGCCAGCCGCGACAGGGCTGATATTCAGTACTTC; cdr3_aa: CASRDRADIQYF
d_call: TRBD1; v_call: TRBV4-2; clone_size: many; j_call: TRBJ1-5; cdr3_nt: TGTGCCAGCAGCCATGACAGGGGTAATCAGCCCCAGCATTTT; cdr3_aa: CASSHDRGNQPQHF
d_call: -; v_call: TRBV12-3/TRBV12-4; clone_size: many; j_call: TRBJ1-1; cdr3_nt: TGTGCCAGCAGTTTAGGGTACGGGAGCGACACTGAAGCTTTCTTT; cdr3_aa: CASSLGYGSDTEAFF
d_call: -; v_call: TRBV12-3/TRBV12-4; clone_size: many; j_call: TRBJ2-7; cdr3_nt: TGTGCCAGCGGCCCATCCGCGGTGGAGCAGTACTTC; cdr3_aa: CASGPSAVEQYF
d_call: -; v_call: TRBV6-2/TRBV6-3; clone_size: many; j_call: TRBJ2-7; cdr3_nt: TGTGCCAGCAGATTAAGGGGGGACCGCTACGAGCAGTACTTC; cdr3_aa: CASRLRGDRYEQYF
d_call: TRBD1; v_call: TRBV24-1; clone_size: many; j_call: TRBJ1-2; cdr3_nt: TGTGCCACCAGTGATTTGGACAGGGTGGATGGCTACACCTTC; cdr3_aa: CATSDLDRVDGYTF
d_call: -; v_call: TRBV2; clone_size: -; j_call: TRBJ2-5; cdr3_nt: TGTGCCAGCAGGAAGGCCTTATGGGAGACCCAGTACTTC; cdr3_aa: CASRKALWETQYF
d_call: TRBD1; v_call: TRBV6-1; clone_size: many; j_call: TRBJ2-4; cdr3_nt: TGTGCCAGCCGACAGGGGCCAAACATTCAGTACTTC; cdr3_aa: CASRQGPNIQYF
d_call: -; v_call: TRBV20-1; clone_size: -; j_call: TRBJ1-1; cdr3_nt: TGCAGTGCTAGAGGGGGCTCGTGGACTGAAGCTTTCTTT; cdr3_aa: CSARGGSWTEAFF
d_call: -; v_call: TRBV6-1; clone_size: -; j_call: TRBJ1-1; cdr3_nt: TGTGCCAGCAGTCGACAGGCTTCAGGATGGACTGAAGCTTTCTTT; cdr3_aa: CASSRQASGWTEAFF
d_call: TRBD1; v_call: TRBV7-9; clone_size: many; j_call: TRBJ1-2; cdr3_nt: TGTGCCAGCAGCTCCGTACAGGGGAGCGGTGGCTACACCTTC; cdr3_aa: CASSSVQGSGGYTF
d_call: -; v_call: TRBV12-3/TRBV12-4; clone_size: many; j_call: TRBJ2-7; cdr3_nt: TGTGCCAGCAGTTGGGCGGGGACAGCCTACGAGCAGTACTTC; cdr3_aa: CASSWAGTAYEQYF
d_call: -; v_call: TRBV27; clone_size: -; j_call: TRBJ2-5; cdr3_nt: TGTGCCAGCAGCTCAGAAACAGGGTTGAAGACCCAGTACTTC; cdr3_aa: CASSSETGLKTQYF
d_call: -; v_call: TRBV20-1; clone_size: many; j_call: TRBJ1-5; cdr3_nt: TGCAGTGCTAGAGCTTTAGGACAGAACAATCAGCCCCAGCATTTT; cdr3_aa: CSARALGQNNQPQHF
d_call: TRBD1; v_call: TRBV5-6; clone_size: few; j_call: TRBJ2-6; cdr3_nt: TGTGCCAGCAGCGTGTTACAGGGGATGGAGGGGGCCAACGTCCTGACTTTC; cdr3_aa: CASSVLQGMEGANVLTF